This T cell receptor beta chain was found in a study of T cell responses to AZD1222 COVID-19 vaccine. Repertoires were generated with immunoSEQ multiplex PCR, while TCRdb's copy carries only in-frame clones and drops some. In the table there are over 130,000 clones, roughly 92% of which are singletons. CDR1 PRHDT and CDR2 FYEKMQ come from the germline V gene (reference sequence). CDR3 length equals 14 residues. Between the trimmed V and J ends, which lost 0 bases and 0 bases, there was a span of 3 bases. Sequenced here: peripheral blood, sampled 28 days after the second AZD1222 dose. This receptor was identified in an adult who received the AZD1222 COVID-19 vaccine. This chain joins TRBV13 and TRBJ1-5; the D is unclear. This CDR3 is CASSLGSSNQPQHF. The CDR3 region has the DNA TGTGCCAGCAGCTTAGGGTCTAGCAATCAGCCCCAGCATTTT.